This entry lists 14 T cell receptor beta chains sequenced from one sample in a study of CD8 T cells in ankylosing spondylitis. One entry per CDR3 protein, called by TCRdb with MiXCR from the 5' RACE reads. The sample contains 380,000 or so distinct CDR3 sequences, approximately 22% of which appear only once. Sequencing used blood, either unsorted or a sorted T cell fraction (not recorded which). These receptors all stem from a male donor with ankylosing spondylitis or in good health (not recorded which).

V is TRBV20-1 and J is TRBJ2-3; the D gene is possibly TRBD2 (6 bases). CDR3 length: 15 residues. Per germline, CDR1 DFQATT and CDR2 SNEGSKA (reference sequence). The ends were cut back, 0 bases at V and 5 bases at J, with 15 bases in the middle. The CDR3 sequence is CSAREAGRSRDTQYF. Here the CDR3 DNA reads TGCAGTGCTAGAGAAGCGGGCAGGAGTCGAGATACGCAGTATTTT.

The CDR3 DNA follows: TGTGCCAGCAGCGGCCTTAGCGGGGGGAACAATGAGCAGTTCTTC. Protein sequence: CASSGLSGGNNEQFF. The chain uses TRBV7-9 and TRBJ2-1, with 10 bases matching TRBD2. The V and J ends lost 5 bases and 5 bases, in that order; junction bases with no gene match: 6. This CDR3 has 15 amino acids. Germline CDR1 and CDR2: SEHNR and FQNEAQ (reference sequence).

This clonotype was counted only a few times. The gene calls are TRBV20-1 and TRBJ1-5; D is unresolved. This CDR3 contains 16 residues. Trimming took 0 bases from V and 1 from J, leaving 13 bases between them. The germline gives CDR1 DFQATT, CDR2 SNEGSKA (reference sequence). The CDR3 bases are TGCAGTGCTAGAGATTTAGGCGAGCCAAGCAATCAGCCCCAGCATTTT. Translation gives CSARDLGEPSNQPQHF.

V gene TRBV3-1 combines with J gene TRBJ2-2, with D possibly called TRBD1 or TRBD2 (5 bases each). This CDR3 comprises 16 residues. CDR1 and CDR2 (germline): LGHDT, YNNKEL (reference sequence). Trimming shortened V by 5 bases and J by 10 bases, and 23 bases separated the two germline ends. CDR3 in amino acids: CASSTSAGGLVVELFF. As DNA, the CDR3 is TGTGCCAGCAGCACGTCGGCTGGGGGATTGGTGGTGGAGCTGTTTTTT.

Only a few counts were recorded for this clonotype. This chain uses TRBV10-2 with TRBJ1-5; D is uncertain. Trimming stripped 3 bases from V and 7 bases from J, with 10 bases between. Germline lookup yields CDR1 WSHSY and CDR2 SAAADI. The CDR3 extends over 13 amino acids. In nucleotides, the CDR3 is TGCGCCAGCAGTGACTCCCCGATCCAGCCCCAGCATTTT. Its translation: CASSDSPIQPQHF.

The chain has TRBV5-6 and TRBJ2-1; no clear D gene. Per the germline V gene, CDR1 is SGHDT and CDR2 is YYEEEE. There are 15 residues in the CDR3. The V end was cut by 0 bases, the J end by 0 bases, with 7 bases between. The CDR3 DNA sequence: TGTGCCAGCAGCTTGGAGGCAGTCTCCTACAATGAGCAGTTCTTC. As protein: CASSLEAVSYNEQFF.

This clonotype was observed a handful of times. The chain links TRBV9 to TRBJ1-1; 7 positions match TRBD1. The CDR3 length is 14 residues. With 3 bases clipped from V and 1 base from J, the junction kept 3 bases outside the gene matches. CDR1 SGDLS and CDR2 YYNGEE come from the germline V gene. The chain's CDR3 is CASSAWTGNTEAFF. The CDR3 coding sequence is TGTGCCAGCAGCGCCTGGACAGGGAACACTGAAGCTTTCTTT.

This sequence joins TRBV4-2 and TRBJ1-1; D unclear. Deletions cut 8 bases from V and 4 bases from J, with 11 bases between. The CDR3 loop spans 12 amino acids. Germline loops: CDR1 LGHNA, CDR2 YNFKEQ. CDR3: CASRRAPTEAFF. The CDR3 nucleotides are TGTGCCAGCCGCCGGGCCCCCACTGAAGCTTTCTTT.

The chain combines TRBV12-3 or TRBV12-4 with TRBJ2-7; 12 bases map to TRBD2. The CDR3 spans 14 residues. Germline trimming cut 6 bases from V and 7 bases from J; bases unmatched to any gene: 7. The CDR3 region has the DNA TGTGCCAGCAGCACCACTAGCGGGGGGTGTGAGCAGTACTTC. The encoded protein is CASSTTSGGCEQYF.

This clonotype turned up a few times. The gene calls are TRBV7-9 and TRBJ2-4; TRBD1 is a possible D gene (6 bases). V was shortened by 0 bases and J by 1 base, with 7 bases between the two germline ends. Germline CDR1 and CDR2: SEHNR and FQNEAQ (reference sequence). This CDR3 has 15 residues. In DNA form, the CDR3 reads TGTGCCAGCAGCTTAGCAACAGGGGCCAAAAACATTCAGTACTTC. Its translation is CASSLATGAKNIQYF.

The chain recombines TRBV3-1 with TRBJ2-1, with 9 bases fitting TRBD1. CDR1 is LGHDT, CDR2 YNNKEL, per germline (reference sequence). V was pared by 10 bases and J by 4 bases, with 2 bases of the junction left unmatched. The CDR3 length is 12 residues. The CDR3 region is CATGTGYNEQFF. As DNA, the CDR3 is TGTGCCACCGGGACAGGGTACAATGAGCAGTTCTTC.

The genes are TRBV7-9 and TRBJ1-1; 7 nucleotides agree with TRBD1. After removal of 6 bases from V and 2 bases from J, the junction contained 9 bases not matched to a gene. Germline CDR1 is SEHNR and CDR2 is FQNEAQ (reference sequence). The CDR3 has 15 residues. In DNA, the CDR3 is TGTGCCAGCAGTACAAGACAGGGATTAAACACTGAAGCTTTCTTT. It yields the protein CASSTRQGLNTEAFF. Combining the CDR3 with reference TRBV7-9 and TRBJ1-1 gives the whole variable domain DTGVSQNPRHKITKRGQNVTFRCDPISEHNRLYWYRQTLGQGPEFLTYFQNEAQLEKSRLLSDRFSAERPKGSFSTLEIQRTEQGDSAMYLCASSTRQGLNTEAFFGQGTRLTVV.

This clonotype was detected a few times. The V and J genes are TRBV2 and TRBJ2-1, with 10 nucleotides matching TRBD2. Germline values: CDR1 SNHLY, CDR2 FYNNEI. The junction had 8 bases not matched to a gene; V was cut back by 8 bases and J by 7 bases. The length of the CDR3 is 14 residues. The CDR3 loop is CASQLAGAANEQFF. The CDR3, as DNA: TGTGCCAGCCAGCTAGCGGGGGCTGCTAATGAGCAGTTCTTC.

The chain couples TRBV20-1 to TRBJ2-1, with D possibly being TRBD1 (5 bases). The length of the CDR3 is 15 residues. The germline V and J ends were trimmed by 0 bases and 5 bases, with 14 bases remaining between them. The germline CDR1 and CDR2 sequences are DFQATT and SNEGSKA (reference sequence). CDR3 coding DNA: TGCAGTGCTAGAGATGTTATAGGACATAACAATGAGCAGTTCTTC. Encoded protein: CSARDVIGHNNEQFF.